What follows are 31 T cell receptor beta chains derived from one specimen sequenced in a study of blood T cell repertoires in COVID-19. The method was immunoSEQ multiplex PCR; TCRdb's version includes in-frame clones alone and lacks a portion of them. The sample has around 500,000 clones, approximately 85% seen once. Sequenced sample: peripheral blood. The receptors shown here come from a human donor in a cohort sampled during active COVID-19.

This chain links TRBV27 with TRBJ2-7; perhaps TRBD2 as D (5 bases). V shed 10 bases and J shed 0 bases, with 13 bases lying between them. The CDR3 extends over 13 amino acids. CDR1 and CDR2 (germline): MNHEY, SMNVEV (reference sequence). The CDR3 DNA is TGTGCCACCCAGGCGGGCCCCTCCTACGAGCAGTACTTC. It is translated as CATQAGPSYEQYF.

V and J are TRBV2 and TRBJ2-2, with a weak D call TRBD1 (6 bases). V was trimmed by 5 bases and J by 6 bases, leaving 16 bases between them. The germline gives CDR1 SNHLY, CDR2 FYNNEI. The CDR3 loop spans 15 amino acids. The CDR3 DNA reads as TGTGCCAGCAGTCGGACAGACCCAAGGGCCGGGGAGCTGTTTTTT. It is translated as CASSRTDPRAGELFF.

The chain couples TRBV9 to TRBJ2-5, with 10 bases lining up with TRBD1. The CDR3 runs to 16 residues. V lost 3 bases to trimming and J lost 4 bases; unmatched junction nucleotides: 9. The germline V gene encodes CDR1 SGDLS and CDR2 YYNGEE. The CDR3 protein is CASSAGIGTGAETQYF. The DNA for the CDR3 is TGTGCCAGCAGCGCGGGGATTGGGACAGGGGCAGAGACCCAGTACTTC. Filled out from reference TRBV9 and TRBJ2-5, the complete variable domain reads DSGVTQTPKHLITATGQRVTLRCSPRSGDLSVYWYQQSLDQGLQFLIQYYNGEERAKGNILERFSAQQFPDLHSELNLSSLELGDSALYFCASSAGIGTGAETQYFGPGTRLLVL.

The rearrangement uses TRBV2 and TRBJ1-6; 9 bases map to TRBD1. V shed 7 bases, J shed 1 base, and the junction held 11 bases outside the gene matches. CDR1 is SNHLY and CDR2 is FYNNEI in the germline V gene. There are 18 residues in the CDR3. This chain's CDR3 is CASNLQGAHISYNSPLHF. Here the CDR3 DNA reads TGTGCCAGCAACTTACAGGGGGCGCATATATCCTATAATTCACCCCTCCACTTT. Full variable domain (missing parts from reference TRBV2 and TRBJ1-6): EPEVTQTPSHQVTQMGQEVILRCVPISNHLYFYWYRQILGQKVEFLVSFYNNEISEKSEIFDDQFSVERPDGSNFTLKIRSTKLEDSAMYFCASNLQGAHISYNSPLHFGNGTRLTVT.

The chain carries TRBV5-1 and TRBJ1-5; D is perhaps TRBD1 (6 bases). The V gene lost 4 bases and the J gene lost 7 bases, with 12 bases spanning the gap. This CDR3 has 13 amino acids. The V gene's germline CDR1 is SGHRS and CDR2 YFSETQ. The CDR3 nucleotides read TGCGCCAGCAGCAAGGACAGAGGGCAGCCCCAGCATTTT. Amino acid sequence: CASSKDRGQPQHF.

The CDR3 DNA follows: TGTGCCAGCAGTTTGGACCTGAGAGCGGTGAACACTGAAGCTTTCTTT. Encoded protein: CASSLDLRAVNTEAFF. This chain uses TRBV6-5 with TRBJ1-1; D is unresolved. Per the germline V gene, CDR1 is MNHEY and CDR2 is SVGAGI. The V and J ends lost 4 bases and 0 bases respectively, with 15 bases between them. The CDR3 totals 16 residues.

The chain links TRBV27 to TRBJ2-1, with D uncertain. Germline loops: CDR1 MNHEY, CDR2 SMNVEV (reference sequence). V shed 7 bases and J shed 2 bases, with 12 bases lying between them. CDR3 length: 14 residues. The CDR3 DNA sequence: TGTGCCAGCACCACCGAGAGCCCCTACAATGAGCAGTTCTTC. It codes for CASTTESPYNEQFF.

The chain employs TRBV6-5 and TRBJ1-1, with D perhaps TRBD1 (5 bases). The germline gives CDR1 MNHEY, CDR2 SVGAGI. This CDR3 is 15 amino acids long. Deletions cut 0 bases from V and 2 bases from J, with 10 bases between. The CDR3 DNA reads TGTGCCAGCAGTTACTCATCAGGGTTAAACACTGAAGCTTTCTTT. As protein: CASSYSSGLNTEAFF.

The chain links TRBV6-2 or TRBV6-3 to TRBJ2-1; 7 nucleotides line up with TRBD2. There are 16 residues in the CDR3. The germline V gene has CDR1 MNHEY and CDR2 SVGEGT. With 3 bases clipped from V and 0 bases from J, the junction kept 5 bases outside the gene matches. Here the CDR3 reads CASSYRRESSYNEQFF. In DNA form, the CDR3 reads TGTGCCAGCAGTTATCGGCGGGAGAGCTCCTACAATGAGCAGTTCTTC.

The CDR3 nucleotides read TGTGCCAGCAGCTCCCGGGATCGGCCCGGCTACACCTTC. It encodes CASSSRDRPGYTF. V and J are TRBV13 and TRBJ1-2; no clear D. V shed 4 bases and J shed 8 bases, with 14 bases lying between them. The germline V gene has CDR1 PRHDT and CDR2 FYEKMQ (reference sequence). The CDR3 is 13 amino acids.

V and J are TRBV18 and TRBJ1-1; no clear D. The CDR3 has 14 amino acids. V lost 1 base, J lost 8 bases, and 14 bases lay in between. Per the germline V gene, CDR1 is KGHSH and CDR2 is LQKENI. The CDR3 DNA is TGTGCCAGCTCACCACGGGGAGGGAGAGGGGAAGCTTTCTTT. Protein sequence: CASSPRGGRGEAFF.

The chain recombines TRBV19 with TRBJ1-2; D possibly corresponds to TRBD1 (5 bases). This CDR3 is built from 12 residues. Germline loops: CDR1 LNHDA, CDR2 SQIVND (reference sequence). V was pared by 5 bases and J by 4 bases, with 8 bases between. The chain's CDR3 is CASSGDSYGYTF. Here the CDR3 DNA reads TGTGCCAGTAGTGGTGACAGCTATGGCTACACCTTC.

This sequence joins TRBV30 and TRBJ2-5; weak D call: TRBD2 (6 bases). The V end lost 1 base, the J end lost 9 bases, and 15 bases lay between the germline ends. The germline gives CDR1 GTSNPN, CDR2 SVGIG (reference sequence). This CDR3 comprises 13 residues. The CDR3 here is CAWSAQAGGAQYF. The CDR3 DNA reads as TGTGCCTGGAGTGCCCAGGCTGGAGGGGCCCAGTACTTC.

The V gene is TRBV7-9, the J gene TRBJ1-2, with D possibly matching TRBD1 (6 bases). The CDR3 has 14 residues. CDR1 is SEHNR, CDR2 FQNEAQ, per germline (reference sequence). Trimming stripped 3 bases from V and 4 bases from J, with 12 bases between. CDR3 amino acids: CASSLAGAAYGYTF. CDR3 DNA sequence: TGTGCCAGCAGCTTGGCAGGGGCGGCCTATGGCTACACCTTC.

The CDR3 sequence is CASSTGLARSTDTQYF. The CDR3 DNA reads as TGTGCCAGCAGCACGGGACTAGCGAGGAGCACAGATACGCAGTATTTT. The chain carries TRBV5-6 and TRBJ2-3; 10 bases line up with TRBD2. The germline V gene encodes CDR1 SGHDT and CDR2 YYEEEE. The CDR3 contains 16 residues. The ends lost 4 bases at V and 0 bases at J; junction bases unmatched: 5. Based on the CDR3 plus reference TRBV5-6 and TRBJ2-3, the full variable domain is DAGVTQSPTHLIKTRGQQVTLRCSPKSGHDTVSWYQQALGQGPQFIFQYYEEEERQRGNFPDRFSGHQFPNYSSELNVNALLLGDSALYLCASSTGLARSTDTQYFGPGTRLTVL.

The chain has TRBV10-1 and TRBJ2-7; maybe TRBD2 (5 bases). The V end was cut by 9 bases, the J end by 7 bases, with 16 bases between. The CDR3 runs to 12 residues. Germline CDR1 is WNHNN and CDR2 is SYGVQD (reference sequence). This CDR3 is CASSREQREQYF. DNA for the CDR3: TGCGCCAGTTCTAGGGAACAGCGGGAGCAGTACTTC.

This chain connects TRBV3-1 (or the pseudogene TRBV3-2) to TRBJ1-2; the match to TRBD1 covers 7 bases. V gave up 2 bases and J gave up 8 bases; unmatched junction bases: 17. The CDR3 runs 17 residues. Per germline, CDR1 LGHDT and CDR2 YNNKEL (reference sequence). CDR3 loop: CASSQFLATNRGLGYTF. The CDR3 DNA reads as TGTGCCAGCAGCCAATTCCTTGCCACGAACAGGGGCTTGGGCTACACCTTC.

V is TRBV27 and J is TRBJ2-7, with TRBD2 matching 12 bases. V gave up 7 bases and J gave up 1 base; unmatched junction bases: 11. Germline-derived CDR1 and CDR2 are MNHEY and SMNVEV (reference sequence). The CDR3 loop spans 17 amino acids. In DNA, the CDR3 is TGTGCCAGCACCCACAGGGGCCTAGCGGGAGGGTCCTACGAGCAGTACTTC. This gives the protein CASTHRGLAGGSYEQYF.

A remark on this clone: Other DNA sequences in this specimen translate into the identical CDR3. This chain links TRBV19 with TRBJ2-1; no reliable D call. The CDR3 length is 15 residues. V lost 5 bases to trimming and J lost 0 bases, with 11 bases between them. CDR1 and CDR2 (germline): LNHDA, SQIVND (reference sequence). The CDR3 here is CASSVTLSSYNEQFF. The CDR3 DNA sequence: TGTGCCAGTAGTGTTACATTAAGCTCCTACAATGAGCAGTTCTTC.

V is TRBV19 and J is TRBJ1-2; no clear D. Germline values: CDR1 LNHDA, CDR2 SQIVND (reference sequence). CDR3 length: 14 amino acids. V dropped 5 bases and J dropped 7 bases, with 17 bases sitting between them. The DNA of the CDR3 is TGTGCCAGTAGTGTCACTGGTGAGGGTAGTGGCTACACCTTC. This sequence encodes CASSVTGEGSGYTF.

This chain links TRBV18 with TRBJ1-1; 7 bases match TRBD1. V shed 4 bases and J 0 bases; nucleotides not matched to a gene: 2. The length of the CDR3 is 14 residues. From germline, CDR1 is KGHSH and CDR2 LQKENI. The CDR3 DNA sequence: TGTGCCAGCTCACTCGGACAGGTGAACACTGAAGCTTTCTTT. As protein: CASSLGQVNTEAFF.

The chain links TRBV9 to TRBJ2-2; TRBD2 matches 11 bases. Germline V CDR1 and CDR2: SGDLS, YYNGEE. This CDR3 comprises 15 residues. V gave up 4 bases and J gave up 5 bases; unmatched junction bases: 4. For the CDR3, the DNA is TGTGCCAGCAGCAGACTAGCGGGATTGACCGGGGAGCTGTTTTTT. Its translation: CASSRLAGLTGELFF.

This clone showed up just once. The chain employs TRBV3-1 (or the pseudogene TRBV3-2) and TRBJ1-2; D ambiguous. Trimming pared 3 bases from V and 0 bases from J, leaving 8 bases between. Looked up from germline, CDR1 is LGHDT and CDR2 is YNNKEL (reference sequence). CDR3 length: 14 amino acids. The CDR3 is CASSQSLTNYGYTF. The CDR3 coding sequence is TGTGCCAGCAGCCAGTCCCTTACTAACTATGGCTACACCTTC.

This chain links TRBV25-1 with TRBJ2-2; 8 bases are a match to TRBD1. The V gene's germline CDR1 is MGHDK and CDR2 SYGVNS. This CDR3 has 15 residues. The V and J ends lost 3 bases and 8 bases, in that order; junction bases with no gene match: 8. CDR3 protein: CASSEDHRGVGELFF. CDR3 DNA sequence: TGTGCCAGCAGTGAGGATCACAGGGGGGTGGGGGAGCTGTTTTTT.

The chain links TRBV18 to TRBJ2-3, with D maybe TRBD1 (6 bases). V was clipped by 3 bases and J by 0 bases, with 10 bases between them. The CDR3 has 15 amino acids. Germline-derived CDR1 and CDR2 are KGHSH and LQKENI. The chain's CDR3 is CASSPRTESTDTQYF. The CDR3 coding sequence is TGTGCCAGCTCACCGAGGACAGAAAGCACAGATACGCAGTATTTT.

J is TRBJ2-7 and V is TRBV19, with a possible D match to TRBD1 (7 bases). The germline V and J ends were trimmed by 10 bases and 4 bases, with 14 bases remaining between them. Germline lookup yields CDR1 LNHDA and CDR2 SQIVND (reference sequence). The CDR3 is 12 residues long. CDR3 region: CATQGGGYEQYF. The CDR3 region has the DNA TGTGCCACTCAGGGGGGAGGATACGAGCAGTACTTC.

This sequence joins TRBV27 and TRBJ2-7, with 7 bases that match TRBD1. The V segment lost 4 bases and the J segment 6 bases; nucleotides outside the gene matches: 9. Germline V CDR1 and CDR2: MNHEY, SMNVEV (reference sequence). The CDR3 covers 14 residues. The CDR3 sequence: CASSSRQGVGEQYF. Here the CDR3 DNA reads TGTGCCAGCAGTTCTCGACAGGGCGTGGGCGAGCAGTACTTC.

In DNA, the CDR3 is TGTGCCAGGGGACGGCGCGGGAGGCTAGGGGGGCAAGAGACCCAGTACTTC. Residues: CARGRRGRLGGQETQYF. This chain uses TRBV6-4 with TRBJ2-5, with 8 bases that match TRBD2. The CDR3 length is 17 residues. J lost 2 bases, V lost 9 bases, and 17 bases had no gene match. Germline CDR1 reads MRHNA; CDR2 reads SNTAGT.

This clone has just one count. V and J are TRBV5-5 and TRBJ1-1, with 8 bases identical to TRBD1. Germline V lookup: CDR1 SGHKS, CDR2 YYEKEE (reference sequence). This CDR3 region has 15 residues. V dropped 2 bases and J dropped 1; count of bases not matched to a gene: 4. The CDR3 protein is CASSFRTGRNTEAFF. In DNA form, the CDR3 reads TGTGCCAGCAGCTTCAGGACAGGGAGGAACACTGAAGCTTTCTTT.

This rearrangement joins TRBV28 to TRBJ2-3; possibly TRBD1 for D (5 bases). The CDR3 runs 14 residues. Germline values: CDR1 MDHEN, CDR2 SYDVKM. V was trimmed by 4 bases and J by 7 bases, leaving 15 bases between them. The CDR3 protein is CASSYALAGNTQYF. The CDR3 nucleotides are TGTGCCAGCAGTTATGCCCTGGCAGGGAATACGCAGTATTTT.

The chain recombines TRBV27 with TRBJ2-3; 10 bases match TRBD2. This CDR3 spans 16 amino acids. J gave up 1 base and V 2 bases, and 3 bases lay outside the gene matches. From germline, CDR1 is MNHEY and CDR2 SMNVEV (reference sequence). The CDR3 here is CASSLRLAGGTDTQYF. CDR3 coding DNA: TGTGCCAGCAGTTTACGGCTAGCGGGAGGCACAGATACGCAGTATTTT.